This T cell receptor (beta chain) derives from a study of blood T cell repertoires in COVID-19 (dated by TCRdb to about 2020). About the full investigation: The collaborator samples originated in the United States, Italy and Spain and spanned the acute and convalescent phases of COVID-19. The samples were drawn from two sources: the first 160 participants of the ongoing ImmuneRACE study, and 1,254 subjects contributed by 6 global collaborators. The material from the prospective study consisted of cDNA or gDNA derived from T cells, B-cell-depleted T cells, or PBMCs. A freely available public database, intended as a resource for researchers studying the immune response to SARS-CoV-2, is where the repertoires were released. The sample metadata nearly always contained a de-identified subject ID, COVID-19 status, age in years and sex. HLA class I and class II types, where available, came from metadata supplied by the sample provider rather than from assay-based typing. The dataset comprised deeply sampled blood TCRbeta repertoires from subjects exposed to, actively infected with, or recovered from COVID-19.

Reading the germline V gene (reference sequence) gives CDR1 SGHNT and CDR2 YYREEE. V ends up 2 bases short and J 5 bases short, with an unmatched junction base count of 5. The CDR3 contains 14 residues, cysteine and phenylalanine counted. Only CDR3 DNA is held: 42 bases, read in frame from base 1. Turning to this clone: The antigen this receptor binds is unknown. No per-base quality is available; no much larger clone lies one base away.

Findings and caveats that apply to the study as a whole: Clinical and demographic metadata were provided uncurated, with the amount varying by source and participant.

The collaborating institutions used their own protocols to collect whole blood in K2EDTA tubes. For TCRbeta analysis, collaborator samples were shipped as frozen whole blood, as isolated PBMCs, or as DNA extracted from either sample type. The immunoSEQ Assay, a bias-controlled multiplex PCR, was used to amplify TCRbeta CDR3 regions from genomic DNA. Per the source publication's procedure: The number of nucleated cells in each sample was estimated from the amplification of reference gene primers within the assay. To quantify the absolute abundance of each unique TCRbeta CDR3 rearrangement, sequence reads were collapsed and filtered. For each sample, productive Simpson clonality was calculated as the square root of Simpson's diversity index over productive rearrangements. TCRdb stores this immuneACCESS table with in-frame sequences only. Part of the clones is absent; in the studies checked, under half of the shortfall reflects unresolved V genes, and no reason is known for the rest. The V and J calls and clone size come from that table; D and trimming were worked out from the DNA. Present in this sample are about 180,000 clones, about nine tenths of which were seen just once. The ten largest account for under 4.5% of the sample.

The sequencing sample was made of peripheral blood. The receptor's source is a woman between 25 and 40 years old with acute or convalescent COVID-19. Rearrangement joined TRBV5-4 to TRBJ2-5; 8 of the junction bases match TRBD2. The CDR3 has the sequence CASSFAGGYETQYF. Read as DNA, the sequence is TGTGCCAGCAGCTTCGCGGGAGGTTACGAGACCCAGTACTTC.